This TCR beta chain originates from a study of cytomegalovirus exposure and HLA in healthy donors. Overall study: T cells numbering about 179 million yielded approximately 100 million unique TCR beta sequences in an earlier analysis.

This CDR3 is built from 15 residues. Germline CDR1 reads MNHEY; CDR2 reads SVGAGI. Trimming took off 2 bases at V and 0 bases at J, with 8 bases between the two ends. In the PCR, 60 Vbeta and 13 Jbeta primers were used. Produced via immunoSEQ multiplex PCR; TCRdb's table is partial and in-frame only. The sample has roughly 120,000 clones; about 81% are singletons. Study-wide findings and caveats: When presence/absence was analysed, sequencing depth was taken to be roughly uniform across donors.

Concerning this clone itself: Antigen unknown.

This clonotype was obtained from a woman between 25 and 40 years old in good health and CMV-seronegative. The sample taken for sequencing was PBMCs. V and J are TRBV6-5 and TRBJ1-3, with a tentative D call TRBD1 (5 bases). This CDR3 is CASSYDRSSGNTIYF. The CDR3 DNA follows: TGTGCCAGCAGTTACGACAGAAGCTCTGGAAACACCATATATTTT.